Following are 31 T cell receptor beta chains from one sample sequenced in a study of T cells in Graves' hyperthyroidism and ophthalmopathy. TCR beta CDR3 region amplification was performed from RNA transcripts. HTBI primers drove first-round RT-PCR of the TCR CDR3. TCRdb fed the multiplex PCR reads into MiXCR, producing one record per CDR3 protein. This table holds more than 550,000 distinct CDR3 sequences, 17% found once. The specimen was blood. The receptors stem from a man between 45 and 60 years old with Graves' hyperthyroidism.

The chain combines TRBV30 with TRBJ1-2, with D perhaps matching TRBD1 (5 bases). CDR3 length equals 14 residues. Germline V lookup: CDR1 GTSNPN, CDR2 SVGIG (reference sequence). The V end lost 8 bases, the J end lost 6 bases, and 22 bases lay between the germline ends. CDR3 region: CAALQAVPSDGYTF. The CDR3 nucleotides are TGTGCCGCCTTACAGGCGGTACCTAGCGATGGCTACACCTTC. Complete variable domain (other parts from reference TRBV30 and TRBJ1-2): SQTIHQWPATLVQPVGSPLSLECTVEGTSNPNLYWYRQAAGRGLQLLFYSVGIGQISSEVPQNLSASRPQDRQFILSSKKLLLSDSGFYLCAALQAVPSDGYTFGSGTRLTVV.

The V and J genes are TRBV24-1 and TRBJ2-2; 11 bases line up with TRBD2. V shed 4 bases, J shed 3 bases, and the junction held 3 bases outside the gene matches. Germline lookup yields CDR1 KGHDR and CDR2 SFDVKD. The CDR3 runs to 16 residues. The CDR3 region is CATSELAGGDTGELFF. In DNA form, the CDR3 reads TGTGCCACCAGTGAGTTAGCGGGAGGGGACACCGGGGAGCTGTTTTTT.

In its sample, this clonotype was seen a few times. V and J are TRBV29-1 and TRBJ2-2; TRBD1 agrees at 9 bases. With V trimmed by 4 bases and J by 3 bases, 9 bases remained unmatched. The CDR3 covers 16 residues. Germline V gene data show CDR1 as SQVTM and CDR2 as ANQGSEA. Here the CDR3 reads CSVAGTGRIDTGELFF. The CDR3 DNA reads TGCAGCGTTGCAGGGACAGGGAGGATTGACACCGGGGAGCTGTTTTTT.

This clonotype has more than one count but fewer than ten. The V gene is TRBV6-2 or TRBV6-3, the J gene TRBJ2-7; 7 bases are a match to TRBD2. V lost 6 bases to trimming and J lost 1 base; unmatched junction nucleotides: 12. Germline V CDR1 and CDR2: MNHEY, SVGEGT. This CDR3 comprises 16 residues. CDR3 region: CASRALRLASSYEQYF. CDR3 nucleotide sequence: TGTGCCAGCAGAGCGTTGAGACTAGCTTCTTCCTACGAGCAGTACTTC.

Here the CDR3 reads CASSKSAGSESYGYTF. In DNA, the CDR3 is TGTGCCAGCTCGAAATCGGCAGGTTCGGAAAGCTATGGCTACACCTTC. The rearrangement joins TRBV18 to TRBJ1-2, with unresolved D. The V end lost 6 bases, the J end lost 4 bases, and 21 bases lay between the germline ends. This CDR3 is built from 16 residues. Germline CDR1 and CDR2: KGHSH and LQKENI.

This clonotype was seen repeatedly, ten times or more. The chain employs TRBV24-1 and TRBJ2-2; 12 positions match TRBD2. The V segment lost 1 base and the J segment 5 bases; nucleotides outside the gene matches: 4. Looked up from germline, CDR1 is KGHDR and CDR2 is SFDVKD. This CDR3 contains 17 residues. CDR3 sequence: CATSDFGLAGRTGELFF. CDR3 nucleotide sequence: TGTGCCACCAGTGATTTTGGACTAGCGGGAAGGACCGGGGAGCTGTTTTTT.

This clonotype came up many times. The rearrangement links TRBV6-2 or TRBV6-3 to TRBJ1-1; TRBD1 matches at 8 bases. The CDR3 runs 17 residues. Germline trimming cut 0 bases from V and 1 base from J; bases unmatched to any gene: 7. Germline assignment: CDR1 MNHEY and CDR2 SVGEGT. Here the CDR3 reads CASSYSSRGLANTEAFF. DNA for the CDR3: TGTGCCAGCAGTTACTCGAGCAGGGGGCTGGCGAACACTGAAGCTTTCTTT.

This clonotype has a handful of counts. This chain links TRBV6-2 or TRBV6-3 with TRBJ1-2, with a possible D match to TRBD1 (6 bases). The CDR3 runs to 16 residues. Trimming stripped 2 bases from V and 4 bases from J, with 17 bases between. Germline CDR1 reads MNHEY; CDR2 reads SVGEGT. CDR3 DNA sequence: TGTGCCAGCAGTTACAAGCGGCGGGGGGCTAGCTATGGCTACACCTTC. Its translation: CASSYKRRGASYGYTF.

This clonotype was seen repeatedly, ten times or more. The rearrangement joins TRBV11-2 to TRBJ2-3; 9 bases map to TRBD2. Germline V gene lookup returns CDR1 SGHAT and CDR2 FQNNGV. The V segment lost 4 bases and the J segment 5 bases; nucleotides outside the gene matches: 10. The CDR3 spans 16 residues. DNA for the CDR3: TGTGCCAGCAGCTCAATAGCGGGAGCACGTGAAGATACGCAGTATTTT. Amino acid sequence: CASSSIAGAREDTQYF.

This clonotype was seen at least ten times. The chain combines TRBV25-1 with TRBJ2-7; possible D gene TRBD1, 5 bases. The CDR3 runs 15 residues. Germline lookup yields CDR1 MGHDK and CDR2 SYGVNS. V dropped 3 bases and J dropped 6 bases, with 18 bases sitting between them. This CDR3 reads CASSDPLGVSGEQYF. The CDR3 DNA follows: TGTGCCAGCAGTGACCCTTTAGGGGTTTCCGGCGAGCAGTACTTC.

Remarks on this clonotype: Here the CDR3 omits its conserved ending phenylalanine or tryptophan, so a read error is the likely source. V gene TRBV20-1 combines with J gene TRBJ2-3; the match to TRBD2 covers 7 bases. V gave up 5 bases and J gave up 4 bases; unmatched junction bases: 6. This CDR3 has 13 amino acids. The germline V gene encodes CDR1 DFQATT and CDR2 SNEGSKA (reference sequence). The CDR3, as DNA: TGCAGTGCTCCCCCGGCGGGAGCAGATACGCAGTATTAT. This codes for CSAPPAGADTQYY.

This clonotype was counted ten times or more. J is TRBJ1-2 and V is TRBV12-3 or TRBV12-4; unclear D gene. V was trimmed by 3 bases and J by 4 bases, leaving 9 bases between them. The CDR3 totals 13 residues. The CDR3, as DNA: TGTGCCAGCAGTTTTGGCAGAGGCTATGGCTACACCTTC. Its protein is CASSFGRGYGYTF.

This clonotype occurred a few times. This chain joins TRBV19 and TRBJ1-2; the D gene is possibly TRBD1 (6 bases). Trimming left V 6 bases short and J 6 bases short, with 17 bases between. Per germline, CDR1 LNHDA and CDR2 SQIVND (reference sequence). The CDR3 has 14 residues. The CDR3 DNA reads TGTGCCAGTAGCCTGACAGGAGAGAAAAATGGCTACACCTTC. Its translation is CASSLTGEKNGYTF. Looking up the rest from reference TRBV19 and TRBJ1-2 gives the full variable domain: DGGITQSPKYLFRKEGQNVTLSCEQNLNHDAMYWYRQDPGQGLRLIYYSQIVNDFQKGDIAEGYSVSREKKESFPLTVTSAQKNPTAFYLCASSLTGEKNGYTFGSGTRLTVV.

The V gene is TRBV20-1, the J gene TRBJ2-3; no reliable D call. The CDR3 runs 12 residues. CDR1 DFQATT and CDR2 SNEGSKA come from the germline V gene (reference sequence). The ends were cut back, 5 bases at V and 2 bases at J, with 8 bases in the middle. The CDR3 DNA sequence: TGCAGTGCTCCGACTCTCACAGATACGCAGTATTTT. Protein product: CSAPTLTDTQYF.

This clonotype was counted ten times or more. The CDR3 DNA is TGTGCCAGCAGTTCAATGAGCTACCGATCCACAGATACGCAGTATTTT. As protein: CASSSMSYRSTDTQYF. The chain links TRBV28 to TRBJ2-3; the D is unclear. This CDR3 has 16 residues. Trimming stripped 4 bases from V and 2 bases from J, with 16 bases between. The germline CDR1 and CDR2 sequences are MDHEN and SYDVKM.

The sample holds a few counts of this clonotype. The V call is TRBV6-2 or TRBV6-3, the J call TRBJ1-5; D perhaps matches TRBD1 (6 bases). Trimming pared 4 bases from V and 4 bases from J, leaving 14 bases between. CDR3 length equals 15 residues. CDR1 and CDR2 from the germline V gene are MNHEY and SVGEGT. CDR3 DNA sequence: TGTGCCAGCAGTTTACGAGGGGGTGCGAATCAGCCCCAGCATTTT. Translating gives CASSLRGGANQPQHF.

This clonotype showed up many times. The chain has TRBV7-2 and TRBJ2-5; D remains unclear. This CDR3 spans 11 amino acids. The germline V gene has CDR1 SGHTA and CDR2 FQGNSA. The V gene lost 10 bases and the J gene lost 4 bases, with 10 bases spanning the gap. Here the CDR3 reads CAIQVGETQYF. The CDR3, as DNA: TGTGCCATACAAGTGGGAGAGACCCAGTACTTC. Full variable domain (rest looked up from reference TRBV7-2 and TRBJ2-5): GAGVSQSPSNKVTEKGKDVELRCDPISGHTALYWYRQSLGQGLEFLIYFQGNSAPDKSGLPSDRFSAERTGGSVSTLTIQRTQQEDSAVYLCAIQVGETQYFGPGTRLLVL.

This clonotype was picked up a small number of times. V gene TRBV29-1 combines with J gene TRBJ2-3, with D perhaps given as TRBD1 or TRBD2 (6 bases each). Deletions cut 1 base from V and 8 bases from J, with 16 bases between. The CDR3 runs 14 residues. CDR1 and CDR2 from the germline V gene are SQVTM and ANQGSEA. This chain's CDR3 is CSVEADQEGGTQYF. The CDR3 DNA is TGCAGCGTTGAAGCGGATCAGGAGGGGGGTACGCAGTATTTT.

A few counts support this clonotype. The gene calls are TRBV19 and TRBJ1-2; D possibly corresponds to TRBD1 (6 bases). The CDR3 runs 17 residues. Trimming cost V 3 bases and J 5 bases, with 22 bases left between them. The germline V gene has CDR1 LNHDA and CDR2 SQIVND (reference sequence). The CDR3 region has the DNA TGTGCCAGTAGTATTGGCCTCGGGACAAAGGGAGGATATGGCTACACCTTC. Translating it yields CASSIGLGTKGGYGYTF.

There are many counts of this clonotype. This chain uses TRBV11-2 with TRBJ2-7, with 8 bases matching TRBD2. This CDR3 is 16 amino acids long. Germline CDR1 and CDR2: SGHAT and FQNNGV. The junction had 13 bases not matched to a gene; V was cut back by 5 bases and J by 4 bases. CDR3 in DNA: TGTGCCAGCAGCCCAGCGGGGGTTGATGGGAGTTACGAGCAGTACTTC. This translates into CASSPAGVDGSYEQYF.

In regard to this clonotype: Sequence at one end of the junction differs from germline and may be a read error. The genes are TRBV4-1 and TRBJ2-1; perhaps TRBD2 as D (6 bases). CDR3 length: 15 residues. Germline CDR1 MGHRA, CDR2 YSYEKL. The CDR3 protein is CASSQDPGRGDEQLF. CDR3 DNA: TGCGCCAGCAGCCAAGATCCCGGGAGAGGGGATGAGCAGCTCTTC.

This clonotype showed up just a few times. For the CDR3, the DNA is TGTGCCAGCTCACCAGAAGAAGTAGTCACAGATACGCAGTATTTT. Translating it yields CASSPEEVVTDTQYF. The chain joins TRBV18 to TRBJ2-3; no firm D call. The CDR3 loop spans 15 amino acids. Trimming stripped 2 bases from V and 2 bases from J, with 11 bases between. The germline V gene has CDR1 KGHSH and CDR2 LQKENI.

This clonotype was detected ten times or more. This CDR3 is CASNLQGDKDYEQYF. The CDR3 DNA reads TGTGCCAGCAACCTGCAGGGGGACAAGGATTACGAGCAGTACTTC. The V gene is TRBV7-9, the J gene TRBJ2-7, with 7 bases fitting TRBD1. The germline V gene encodes CDR1 SEHNR and CDR2 FQNEAQ (reference sequence). The junction had 13 bases not matched to a gene; V was cut back by 7 bases and J by 4 bases. The CDR3 contains 15 residues. The entire variable domain, with the rest obtained from reference TRBV7-9 and TRBJ2-7, is as follows: DTGVSQNPRHKITKRGQNVTFRCDPISEHNRLYWYRQTLGQGPEFLTYFQNEAQLEKSRLLSDRFSAERPKGSFSTLEIQRTEQGDSAMYLCASNLQGDKDYEQYFGPGTRLTVT.

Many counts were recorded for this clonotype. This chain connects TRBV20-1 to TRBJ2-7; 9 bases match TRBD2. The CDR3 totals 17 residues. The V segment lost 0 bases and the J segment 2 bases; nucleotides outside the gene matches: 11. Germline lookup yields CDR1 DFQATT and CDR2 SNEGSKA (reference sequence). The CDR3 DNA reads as TGCAGTGCTAGAGATTCGCGAAGCGGGAGGTCCCCCTACGAGCAGTACTTC. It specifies CSARDSRSGRSPYEQYF.

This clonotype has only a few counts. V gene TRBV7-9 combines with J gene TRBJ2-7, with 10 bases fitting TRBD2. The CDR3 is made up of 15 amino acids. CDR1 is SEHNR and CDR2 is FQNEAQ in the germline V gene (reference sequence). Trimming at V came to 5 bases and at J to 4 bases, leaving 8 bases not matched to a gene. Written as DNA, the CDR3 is TGTGCCAGCAGCCCCCACGGAGCGGGAGGGTACGAGCAGTACTTC. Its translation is CASSPHGAGGYEQYF.

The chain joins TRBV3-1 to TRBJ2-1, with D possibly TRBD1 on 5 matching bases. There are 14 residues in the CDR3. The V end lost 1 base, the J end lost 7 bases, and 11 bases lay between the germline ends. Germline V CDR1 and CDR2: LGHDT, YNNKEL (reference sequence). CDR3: CASSQGWGENEQFF. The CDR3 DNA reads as TGTGCCAGCAGCCAAGGATGGGGCGAGAATGAGCAGTTCTTC.

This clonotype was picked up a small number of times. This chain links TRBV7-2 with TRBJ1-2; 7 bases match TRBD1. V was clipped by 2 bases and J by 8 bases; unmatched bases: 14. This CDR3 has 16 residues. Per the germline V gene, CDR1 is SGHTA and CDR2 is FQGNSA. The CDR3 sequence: CASSLNINPTGEGYTF. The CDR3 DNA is TGTGCCAGCAGCTTAAACATTAACCCCACAGGGGAAGGCTACACCTTC.

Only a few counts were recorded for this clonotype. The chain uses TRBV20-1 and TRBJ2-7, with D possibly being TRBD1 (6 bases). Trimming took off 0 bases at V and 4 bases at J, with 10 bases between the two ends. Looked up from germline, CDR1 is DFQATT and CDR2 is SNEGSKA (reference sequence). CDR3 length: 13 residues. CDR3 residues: CSARDQGKYEQYF. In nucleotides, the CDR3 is TGCAGTGCTAGAGACCAGGGGAAATACGAGCAGTACTTC.

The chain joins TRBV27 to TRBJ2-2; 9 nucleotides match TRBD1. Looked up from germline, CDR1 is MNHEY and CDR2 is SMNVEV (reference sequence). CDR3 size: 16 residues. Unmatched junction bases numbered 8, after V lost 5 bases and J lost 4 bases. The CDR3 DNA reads TGTGCCAGCAGTAAAACAGGGGGCGTGGGCACCGGGGAGCTGTTTTTT. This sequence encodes CASSKTGGVGTGELFF.

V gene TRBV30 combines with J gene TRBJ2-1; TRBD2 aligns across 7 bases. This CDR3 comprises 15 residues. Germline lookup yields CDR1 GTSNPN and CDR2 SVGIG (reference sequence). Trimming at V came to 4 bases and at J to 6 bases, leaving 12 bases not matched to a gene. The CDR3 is CAWTSGLNLGNEQFF. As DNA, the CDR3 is TGTGCCTGGACTAGCGGACTAAATCTGGGCAATGAGCAGTTCTTC.

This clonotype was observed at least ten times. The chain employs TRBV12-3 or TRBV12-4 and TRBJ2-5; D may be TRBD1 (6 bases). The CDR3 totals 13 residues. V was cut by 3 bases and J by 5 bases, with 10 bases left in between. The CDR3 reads CASSFSQGETQYF. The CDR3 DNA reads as TGTGCCAGCAGTTTTTCCCAGGGGGAGACCCAGTACTTC.